This T cell receptor (beta chain) was observed in a study of Ad26.COV2.S vaccination and SARS-CoV-2 variants. TCRdb's table, derived via immunoSEQ multiplex PCR, lists solely in-frame clones and lacks some. The sample carries some 340,000 clones, 70% to 90% recorded once. The study's findings and limits: Substantial response breadth was reportedly seen for spike-specific CD8+ and CD4+ T cells after vaccination.

With V trimmed by 6 bases and J by 10 bases, 20 bases remained unmatched. Looked up from germline, CDR1 is LNHDA and CDR2 is SQIVND (reference sequence). The CDR3 sequence is 16 residues long. Concerning this clone: The antigen remains unidentified.

Specified treatment: about 20 received Ad26.COV2.S at low or high dose, single or two shots; five or six received placebo; per-sample allocation not given. Samples were taken on day 63 after the first vaccine or placebo injection. Based in Boston, the donor was an adult of 18-55 years. The chain is built from TRBV19 and TRBJ1-1; 7 bases align to TRBD1. The sequence came from a person between 18 and 65 years old who received the Ad26.COV2.S COVID-19 vaccine or a placebo. Sequenced material: peripheral blood, taken in a trial of Ad26.COV2.S vaccine versus placebo. In DNA, the CDR3 is TGTGCCAGTAGGGACCCCTTCAGGGGGGGCGTAGGGGCAGCTTTCTTT. Translating it yields CASRDPFRGGVGAAFF.